The 27 T cell receptor beta chains listed next were all sequenced from one sample in a study of shared clonotypes between healthy human individuals. TCRdb's copy holds only in-frame clones and misses some; the assay was immunoSEQ multiplex PCR. The sample lists more than 2 million clones, approximately 94% occurring once. Sequencing used naive CD4+ T cells sorted from blood. Subset denoted: CD45RA+ positively selected. All receptors come from a man between 18 and 35 years old in good health.

The V and J genes are TRBV10-1 and TRBJ1-1; D uncertain. This CDR3 is 12 amino acids long. The V and J ends lost 2 bases and 2 bases respectively, with 3 bases between them. Germline V lookup: CDR1 WNHNN, CDR2 SYGVQD (reference sequence). The chain's CDR3 is CASSEPNTEAFF. The CDR3 bases are TGCGCCAGCAGTGAGCCAAACACTGAAGCTTTCTTT.

The chain employs TRBV2 and TRBJ2-3, with 7 positions matching TRBD2. The CDR3 is 15 amino acids. Trimming at V came to 8 bases and at J to 2 bases, leaving 10 bases not matched to a gene. The germline gives CDR1 SNHLY, CDR2 FYNNEI. The DNA of the CDR3 is TGTGCCAGCGGACTAGAGGTAACCAACACAGATACGCAGTATTTT. Translated, it gives CASGLEVTNTDTQYF.

The chain carries TRBV11-3 and TRBJ2-7; TRBD2 aligns across 8 bases. This CDR3 spans 12 amino acids. Germline CDR1 reads SGHNT; CDR2 reads YENEEA. Unmatched junction bases numbered 0, after V lost 1 base and J lost 7 bases. The CDR3 loop reads CASSLAGGEQYF. The DNA of the CDR3 is TGTGCCAGCAGCTTAGCGGGGGGGGAGCAGTACTTC. The variable domain in full, completed from reference TRBV11-3 and TRBJ2-7, reads EAGVVQSPRYKIIEKKQPVAFWCNPISGHNTLYWYLQNLGQGPELLIRYENEEAVDDSQLPKDRFSAERLKGVDSTLKIQPAELGDSAVYLCASSLAGGEQYFGPGTRLTVT.

A note on this clone: This specimen includes other DNA sequences encoding the same CDR3. The rearrangement links TRBV7-9 to TRBJ2-3; D call uncertain. Trimming cost V 5 bases and J 2 bases, with 5 bases left between them. CDR1 and CDR2 (germline): SEHNR, FQNEAQ (reference sequence). This CDR3 region has 12 residues. As DNA, the CDR3 is TGTGCCAGCAGCCCCTACACAGATACGCAGTATTTT. Encoded protein: CASSPYTDTQYF.

This clone is a singleton in its sample. The chain employs TRBV10-3 and TRBJ2-1; 10 nucleotides line up with TRBD1. The V and J ends lost 6 bases and 8 bases, in that order; junction bases with no gene match: 19. The CDR3 is 18 residues long. The germline V gene encodes CDR1 ENHRY and CDR2 SYGVKD. CDR3 protein: CAIRGANAGTGVRDEQFF. The CDR3 bases are TGTGCCATCAGAGGAGCCAATGCCGGGACAGGGGTTAGAGATGAGCAGTTCTTC.

As for this clone: This sample includes further DNA sequences coding for the same CDR3. The chain couples TRBV6-5 to TRBJ1-2, with TRBD1 identical over 9 bases. With 2 bases clipped from V and 2 bases from J, the junction kept 3 bases outside the gene matches. Germline V gene sequence: CDR1 MNHEY, CDR2 SVGAGI. The CDR3 consists of 15 residues. In nucleotides, the CDR3 is TGTGCCAGCAGTTACCGCGGGACAGGGAACTATGGCTACACCTTC. As protein: CASSYRGTGNYGYTF.

V usage is TRBV6-9 and J usage is TRBJ2-1; 8 nucleotides line up with TRBD2. Germline lookup yields CDR1 MNHGY and CDR2 SVAAGI. With V trimmed by 8 bases and J by 2 bases, 14 bases remained unmatched. This CDR3 spans 17 amino acids. The CDR3 loop is CASVTGLAAGAYNEQFF. In DNA, the CDR3 is TGTGCCAGCGTCACGGGCTTAGCAGCGGGGGCCTACAATGAGCAGTTCTTC.

The table lists this clone with a count of one. Other DNA sequences from this sample encode an identical CDR3 as well. The chain recombines TRBV6-5 with TRBJ1-2; D possibly corresponds to TRBD1 (5 bases). This CDR3 has 14 amino acids. Germline V CDR1 and CDR2: MNHEY, SVGAGI. Trimming removed 3 bases at V and 5 bases at J, with 13 bases between. In DNA, the CDR3 is TGTGCCAGCAGTTATTCCACAGGATTATATGGCTACACCTTC. This encodes CASSYSTGLYGYTF.

This clone was detected once. The chain is built from TRBV28 and TRBJ1-5; 7 bases align to TRBD1. Germline values: CDR1 MDHEN, CDR2 SYDVKM. The J segment lost 7 bases and the V segment lost 3 bases, leaving 6 bases of the junction unmatched. There are 14 residues in the CDR3. The CDR3 is CASSLIGGGQPQHF. The CDR3 DNA is TGTGCCAGCAGTTTGATAGGGGGCGGGCAGCCCCAGCATTTT.

The chain recombines TRBV28 with TRBJ2-7; D is possibly TRBD1 (7 bases). Germline lookup yields CDR1 MDHEN and CDR2 SYDVKM. The CDR3 runs to 14 residues. V shed 5 bases and J shed 0 bases, with 11 bases lying between them. The CDR3: CASSRQGLSYEQYF. The CDR3 coding sequence is TGTGCCAGCAGTCGACAGGGACTCTCCTACGAGCAGTACTTC.

The CDR3 region is CASSSHDRVYGYTF. DNA of the CDR3: TGTGCCAGCAGCTCTCATGACAGGGTCTATGGCTACACCTTC. The chain combines TRBV6-5 with TRBJ1-2; 7 positions agree with TRBD1. Germline V gene sequence: CDR1 MNHEY, CDR2 SVGAGI. V was pared by 6 bases and J by 4 bases, with 8 bases of the junction left unmatched. This CDR3 spans 14 amino acids.

The DNA for the CDR3 is TGTGCCAGCGGCCGAGGGGCCCTTACAGATACGCAGTATTTT. Encoded protein: CASGRGALTDTQYF. The rearrangement uses TRBV6-1 and TRBJ2-3, with D perhaps assigned TRBD1 or TRBD2 (5 bases each). V lost 8 bases, J lost 3 bases, and 15 bases lay in between. Germline CDR1 MNHNS, CDR2 SASEGT. This CDR3 region has 14 residues.

The chain employs TRBV2 and TRBJ2-5, with D possibly being TRBD1 (6 bases). Deletions cut 8 bases from V and 1 base from J, with 14 bases between. There are 14 residues in the CDR3. Looked up from germline, CDR1 is SNHLY and CDR2 is FYNNEI. In nucleotides, the CDR3 is TGTGCCAGCCTGGACAGTCTCCTCCAAGAGACCCAGTACTTC. The encoded protein is CASLDSLLQETQYF.

This rearrangement joins TRBV4-1 to TRBJ2-7; D possibly corresponds to TRBD1 (5 bases). CDR3 length: 16 amino acids. Looked up from germline, CDR1 is MGHRA and CDR2 is YSYEKL. Trimming cost V 4 bases and J 4 bases, with 20 bases left between them. The DNA for the CDR3 is TGCGCCAGCAGCCCCTCGCCAGGGCTTTCTCGGTACGAGCAGTACTTC. Protein: CASSPSPGLSRYEQYF.

This sequence joins TRBV11-2 and TRBJ2-3, with 11 nucleotides matching TRBD2. With 1 base clipped from V and 1 base from J, the junction kept 7 bases outside the gene matches. The CDR3 extends over 18 amino acids. Per germline, CDR1 SGHAT and CDR2 FQNNGV. The CDR3 spells CASSLASGGWVRTDTQYF. CDR3 sequence (DNA): TGTGCCAGCAGCTTAGCTAGCGGGGGGTGGGTGCGCACAGATACGCAGTATTTT. The full variable domain, rest sourced from reference TRBV11-2 and TRBJ2-3, is EAGVAQSPRYKIIEKRQSVAFWCNPISGHATLYWYQQILGQGPKLLIQFQNNGVVDDSQLPKDRFSAERLKGVDSTLKIQPAKLEDSAVYLCASSLASGGWVRTDTQYFGPGTRLTVL.

This clone appeared once. This chain uses TRBV10-1 with TRBJ1-6; TRBD1 is a possible D gene (6 bases). Germline values: CDR1 WNHNN, CDR2 SYGVQD (reference sequence). The CDR3 is made up of 15 amino acids. Trimming removed 4 bases from V and 8 bases from J, with 15 bases in between. The CDR3 spells CASSAEGDRHSPLHF. The CDR3, as DNA: TGCGCCAGCAGTGCTGAGGGGGACCGTCATTCACCCCTCCACTTT.

J is TRBJ1-2 and V is TRBV6-5, with 8 bases matching TRBD1. V was clipped by 4 bases and J by 5 bases; unmatched bases: 3. The CDR3 extends over 13 amino acids. CDR1 is MNHEY, CDR2 SVGAGI, per germline. The CDR3 nucleotides read TGTGCCAGCAGTTTCGACAGGGGATATGGCTACACCTTC. Protein sequence: CASSFDRGYGYTF.

The chain joins TRBV7-2 to TRBJ1-2, with a possible D match to TRBD1 (6 bases). With 7 bases removed from V and 8 bases from J, the gap between germline ends came to 23 bases. Germline V gene data show CDR1 as SGHTA and CDR2 as FQGNSA. This CDR3 spans 15 amino acids. The DNA for the CDR3 is TGTGCCAGCAACTCAAGGGGGGGGGCCCCAGAAGGCTACACCTTC. Translation gives CASNSRGGAPEGYTF.

The chain recombines TRBV30 with TRBJ2-5; 7 positions agree with TRBD2. The CDR3 runs to 15 residues. The V and J ends lost 5 bases and 10 bases, in that order; junction bases with no gene match: 19. Germline V lookup: CDR1 GTSNPN, CDR2 SVGIG (reference sequence). Here the CDR3 DNA reads TGTGCCTGGGGGGGTACAAGCGGGGCCCCTATTATCCAGTACTTC. This codes for CAWGGTSGAPIIQYF.

This chain uses TRBV28 with TRBJ1-3; D is possibly TRBD1 (5 bases). Trimming removed 7 bases at V and 4 bases at J, with 14 bases between. Germline values: CDR1 MDHEN, CDR2 SYDVKM. The CDR3 totals 14 residues. CDR3 amino acids: CASISGQLGNTIYF. The CDR3 DNA follows: TGTGCCAGCATTTCGGGGCAACTAGGAAACACCATATATTTT.

The CDR3 coding sequence is TGTGCCAGCAGTGAAGGGGGGGCCCAGTACTTC. Protein: CASSEGGAQYF. The chain combines TRBV2 with TRBJ2-5, with TRBD2 as a possible D gene (6 bases). The V gene's germline CDR1 is SNHLY and CDR2 FYNNEI. Trimming left V 1 base short and J 9 bases short, with 6 bases between. CDR3 size: 11 residues.

V gene TRBV27 combines with J gene TRBJ2-7, with D maybe TRBD1 (6 bases). Per the germline V gene, CDR1 is MNHEY and CDR2 is SMNVEV (reference sequence). The CDR3 loop spans 13 amino acids. The V end was cut by 6 bases, the J end by 7 bases, with 16 bases between. The CDR3 sequence is CASSSLVGGEQYF. The CDR3 DNA sequence: TGTGCCAGCAGCTCACTCGTAGGGGGAGAGCAGTACTTC.

The V and J genes are TRBV5-1 and TRBJ2-7; 9 nucleotides match TRBD1. V was clipped by 5 bases and J by 5 bases; unmatched bases: 8. The CDR3 loop spans 14 amino acids. Germline CDR1 is SGHRS and CDR2 is YFSETQ. The chain's CDR3 is CASRKGTGSDEQYF. CDR3 in DNA: TGCGCCAGCAGGAAAGGGACAGGGAGCGACGAGCAGTACTTC.

This clone was detected a few times. This chain joins TRBV2 and TRBJ2-2; D ambiguous. Germline V gives CDR1 SNHLY, CDR2 FYNNEI. CDR3 length equals 15 residues. With 7 bases removed from V and 0 bases from J, the gap between germline ends came to 12 bases. The CDR3 is CASTSGAANTGELFF. For the CDR3, the DNA is TGTGCCAGCACCTCTGGCGCCGCGAACACCGGGGAGCTGTTTTTT.

The chain uses TRBV27 and TRBJ1-5; 7 bases line up with TRBD1. Unmatched junction bases numbered 11, after V lost 8 bases and J lost 4 bases. CDR3 length: 15 residues. Germline V gene lookup returns CDR1 MNHEY and CDR2 SMNVEV (reference sequence). The CDR3 region is CASSSRQGGNQPQHF. In DNA form, the CDR3 reads TGTGCCAGCTCCTCCAGACAGGGAGGTAATCAGCCCCAGCATTTT.

The V gene is TRBV7-9, the J gene TRBJ2-1; D might be TRBD1 or TRBD2, each matching 5 bases. Trimming cost V 8 bases and J 5 bases, with 16 bases left between them. The V gene's germline CDR1 is SEHNR and CDR2 FQNEAQ (reference sequence). The CDR3 spans 14 residues. The CDR3 DNA reads as TGTGCCAGCGAGCGTGCCCAGGGACACAATGAGCAGTTCTTC. Translating it yields CASERAQGHNEQFF.

V usage is TRBV7-2 and J usage is TRBJ1-4, with D perhaps TRBD1 (5 bases). Germline values: CDR1 SGHTA, CDR2 FQGNSA. The CDR3 contains 14 residues. The V end was cut by 5 bases, the J end by 7 bases, with 14 bases between. This chain's CDR3 is CASSVGRLSEKLFF. Here the CDR3 DNA reads TGTGCCAGCAGCGTGGGACGGCTGTCTGAAAAACTGTTTTTT. The full variable domain, its missing parts supplied by reference TRBV7-2 and TRBJ1-4, is GAGVSQSPSNKVTEKGKDVELRCDPISGHTALYWYRQSLGQGLEFLIYFQGNSAPDKSGLPSDRFSAERTGGSVSTLTIQRTQQEDSAVYLCASSVGRLSEKLFFGSGTQLSVL.